Shown below are 14 T cell receptor beta chains from a single sample sequenced in a study of blood T cell repertoires in COVID-19. Only in-frame clones appear in the TCRdb table, and some are missing; sequencing was by immunoSEQ multiplex PCR. Here the sample spans some 150,000 clones, approximately 86% being singletons. Sequencing used peripheral blood. These receptors were taken from a woman aged 45 to 65 with acute or convalescent COVID-19.

This clone has only a few counts. The rearrangement joins TRBV3-1 (or the pseudogene TRBV3-2) to TRBJ1-3; tentatively, D is TRBD1 (5 bases). The V gene lost 4 bases and the J gene lost 0 bases, with 13 bases spanning the gap. CDR3 length: 16 residues. Germline V gene lookup returns CDR1 LGHDT and CDR2 YNNKEL (reference sequence). As DNA, the CDR3 is TGTGCCAGCAGCCCCTGGGGGGACCGCTCTGGAAACACCATATATTTT. The encoded protein is CASSPWGDRSGNTIYF.

The sample holds one count of this clone. The chain recombines TRBV19 with TRBJ1-5, with D possibly TRBD1 on 5 matching bases. CDR1 LNHDA and CDR2 SQIVND come from the germline V gene (reference sequence). This CDR3 contains 14 residues. Trimming removed 4 bases from V and 4 bases from J, with 11 bases in between. CDR3 DNA: TGTGCCAGTAGTACAGGGTTTGGGAATCAGCCCCAGCATTTT. Translating gives CASSTGFGNQPQHF. Full variable domain (rest looked up from reference TRBV19 and TRBJ1-5): DGGITQSPKYLFRKEGQNVTLSCEQNLNHDAMYWYRQDPGQGLRLIYYSQIVNDFQKGDIAEGYSVSREKKESFPLTVTSAQKNPTAFYLCASSTGFGNQPQHFGDGTRLSIL.

V and J are TRBV20-1 and TRBJ1-1; D possibly corresponds to TRBD1 (6 bases). Trimming cost V 7 bases and J 10 bases, with 16 bases left between them. The CDR3 is 11 amino acids. Germline lookup yields CDR1 DFQATT and CDR2 SNEGSKA (reference sequence). This CDR3 is CSVYTGYGAFF. The CDR3 DNA is TGCAGTGTTTATACAGGGTATGGAGCTTTCTTT.

The chain is built from TRBV5-6 and TRBJ1-2; TRBD1 is a possible D gene (5 bases). The CDR3 has 11 residues. CDR1 is SGHDT and CDR2 is YYEEEE in the germline V gene. The V end lost 5 bases, the J end lost 4 bases, and 6 bases lay between the germline ends. CDR3 residues: CASRQGYGYTF. The DNA of the CDR3 is TGTGCCAGCAGGCAGGGCTATGGCTACACCTTC.

The V call is TRBV5-4, the J call TRBJ2-3; 12 bases map to TRBD2. The CDR3 loop spans 17 amino acids. With V trimmed by 3 bases and J by 6 bases, 11 bases remained unmatched. CDR1 and CDR2 (germline): SGHNT, YYREEE (reference sequence). CDR3 in amino acids: CASSSLRGLAGSDTQYF. CDR3 coding DNA: TGTGCCAGCAGCTCCCTGAGAGGACTAGCGGGGAGTGATACGCAGTATTTT.

This sequence joins TRBV10-2 and TRBJ2-3; 8 bases map to TRBD2. The CDR3 is 14 residues long. Germline trimming cut 10 bases from V and 2 bases from J; bases unmatched to any gene: 8. Germline CDR1 WSHSY, CDR2 SAAADI. CDR3 in amino acids: CAIAGTRYTDTQYF. The CDR3 DNA reads as TGCGCCATCGCCGGGACTAGGTACACAGATACGCAGTATTTT.

CDR3 residues: CASSLTGQANTEAFF. As DNA, the CDR3 is TGCGCCAGCAGCTTGACAGGACAGGCGAACACTGAAGCTTTCTTT. The V call is TRBV5-1, the J call TRBJ1-1; the match to TRBD1 covers 7 bases. V was clipped by 1 base and J by 1 base; unmatched bases: 4. The germline CDR1 and CDR2 sequences are SGHRS and YFSETQ. CDR3 length equals 15 residues.

The J gene is TRBJ1-2, the V gene TRBV11-2; D remains unclear. Germline V gene data show CDR1 as SGHAT and CDR2 as FQNNGV. V was trimmed by 5 bases and J by 0 bases, leaving 10 bases between them. This CDR3 is 14 amino acids long. The CDR3 DNA sequence: TGTGCCAGCAGCGCCGTCGGAGCTAACTATGGCTACACCTTC. Translation: CASSAVGANYGYTF.

The rearrangement links TRBV5-4 to TRBJ2-7; 11 bases map to TRBD1. V dropped 1 base and J dropped 5; count of bases not matched to a gene: 5. The CDR3 totals 15 residues. Per the germline V gene, CDR1 is SGHNT and CDR2 is YYREEE (reference sequence). CDR3 sequence: CASSLFGTGGNEQYF. The CDR3 DNA sequence: TGTGCCAGCAGCTTGTTCGGGACAGGGGGAAACGAGCAGTACTTC.

This sequence joins TRBV6-5 and TRBJ2-7; D is uncertain. The CDR3 has 14 residues. Trimming removed 0 bases at V and 0 bases at J, with 6 bases between. From germline, CDR1 is MNHEY and CDR2 SVGAGI. This CDR3 is CASSYSRSSYEQYF. CDR3 nucleotides: TGTGCCAGCAGTTACTCACGGAGCTCCTACGAGCAGTACTTC.

The gene calls are TRBV7-6 and TRBJ1-2; TRBD1 aligns across 12 bases. The CDR3 is 15 residues long. CDR1 SGHVS and CDR2 FNYEAQ come from the germline V gene. V dropped 5 bases and J dropped 6; count of bases not matched to a gene: 7. The CDR3 sequence: CASSLGTGGIDGYTF. DNA of the CDR3: TGTGCCAGCAGCCTCGGGACAGGGGGCATCGATGGCTACACCTTC. The full variable domain, completed using reference TRBV7-6 and TRBJ1-2, is GAGVSQSPRYKVTKRGQDVALRCDPISGHVSLYWYRQALGQGPEFLTYFNYEAQQDKSGLPNDRFSAERPEGSISTLTIQRTEQRDSAMYRCASSLGTGGIDGYTFGSGTRLTVV.

V gene TRBV15 combines with J gene TRBJ1-1, with D uncertain. The CDR3 extends over 15 amino acids. V was clipped by 4 bases and J by 3 bases, with 15 bases between them. CDR1 LNHNV and CDR2 YYDKDF come from the germline V gene (reference sequence). The CDR3 coding sequence is TGTGCCACCAGCACCTCGCGGGCTGGGGACACTGAAGCTTTCTTT. Encoded protein: CATSTSRAGDTEAFF.

CDR3 bases: TGCGCCAGCAGCTTGTACGGGCAAGAGACCCAGTACTTC. Translated, it gives CASSLYGQETQYF. The rearrangement uses TRBV5-1 and TRBJ2-5; D gene ambiguous. Trimming pared 1 base from V and 2 bases from J, leaving 6 bases between. The CDR3 covers 13 residues. In germline, CDR1 is SGHRS, CDR2 YFSETQ.

The chain has TRBV6-2 or TRBV6-3 and TRBJ2-2; D is unclear. CDR3 size: 12 residues. The germline V gene has CDR1 MNHEY and CDR2 SVGEGT. Trimming cost V 5 bases and J 9 bases, with 10 bases left between them. This chain's CDR3 is CASSPGVRELFF. CDR3 nucleotide sequence: TGTGCCAGCAGTCCAGGTGTCCGGGAGCTGTTTTTT.